The 26 T cell receptor beta chains reported below all come from one sample, sequenced in a study of blood T cell repertoires in COVID-19. Sequencing was performed with immunoSEQ multiplex PCR; in TCRdb, only in-frame clones are kept and a portion is missing. The repertoire holds fewer than 85,000 clones, 87% seen once, with roughly 8% in the top ten. The sequenced material came from peripheral blood. The receptors here all came from a man aged 45-65 years with active COVID-19.

The CDR3: CASSQLADGELFF. For the CDR3, the DNA is TGTGCCAGCAGTCAGCTAGCGGACGGGGAGCTGTTTTTT. This chain connects TRBV6-4 to TRBJ2-2; 7 bases are a match to TRBD2. Trimming removed 5 bases from V and 7 bases from J; junction bases left unmatched: 4. CDR1 and CDR2 (germline): MRHNA, SNTAGT. The length of the CDR3 is 13 residues.

This clone was seen a single time. The gene calls are TRBV28 and TRBJ2-1; 13 bases line up with TRBD2. The trim removed 6 bases at V and 4 bases at J, leaving 3 bases unmatched. Germline V lookup: CDR1 MDHEN, CDR2 SYDVKM. The CDR3 consists of 15 residues. Written as DNA, the CDR3 is TGTGCCAGCAGCACTAGCGGGGGGGCTTACAATGAGCAGTTCTTC. Its protein product is CASSTSGGAYNEQFF.

The CDR3 bases are TGTGCCAGCAGCCCCCTCGGGGTCGGGTCACCCCTCCACTTT. Protein product: CASSPLGVGSPLHF. V and J are TRBV3-1 (or the pseudogene TRBV3-2) and TRBJ1-6; D remains unclear. The germline V gene has CDR1 LGHDT and CDR2 YNNKEL (reference sequence). This CDR3 has 14 amino acids. Trimming removed 4 bases at V and 10 bases at J, with 14 bases between.

This chain uses TRBV4-3 with TRBJ2-7; the match to TRBD2 covers 9 bases. This CDR3 has 15 amino acids. Trimming cost V 4 bases and J 2 bases; bases outside gene matches: 6. From germline, CDR1 is LGHNA and CDR2 YSLEER. CDR3 amino acids: CASSLAGEGPYEQYF. Here the CDR3 DNA reads TGCGCCAGCAGCCTAGCGGGAGAGGGGCCCTACGAGCAGTACTTC.

This clone was recorded only once. The J gene is TRBJ2-7, the V gene TRBV19; D might be TRBD2 (5 bases). CDR3 length equals 14 residues. Germline values: CDR1 LNHDA, CDR2 SQIVND (reference sequence). The V end was cut by 7 bases, the J end by 1 base, with 14 bases between. DNA of the CDR3: TGTGCCAGTACCCCGCGGGCAGCTTCCTACGAGCAGTACTTC. It translates to CASTPRAASYEQYF.

This clone was detected only a few times. V is TRBV7-2 and J is TRBJ1-2, with D possibly matching TRBD1 (5 bases). CDR1 is SGHTA and CDR2 is FQGNSA in the germline V gene. The V gene lost 5 bases and the J gene lost 1 base, with 8 bases spanning the gap. This CDR3 contains 13 residues. Written as DNA, the CDR3 is TGTGCCAGCAGCCCAGGGATTAACTATGGCTACACCTTC. This translates into CASSPGINYGYTF.

The V gene is TRBV9, the J gene TRBJ2-5, with 12 bases aligning to TRBD2. V lost 3 bases to trimming and J lost 4 bases; unmatched junction nucleotides: 4. Germline V gene lookup returns CDR1 SGDLS and CDR2 YYNGEE. The CDR3 is made up of 15 amino acids. The CDR3 region has the DNA TGTGCCAGCAGCGCTCCGGGACTAGCGGGAGAGACCCAGTACTTC. This gives the protein CASSAPGLAGETQYF.

J is TRBJ2-3 and V is TRBV28, with a possible D match to TRBD1 (7 bases). Per germline, CDR1 MDHEN and CDR2 SYDVKM. The V gene lost 2 bases and the J gene lost 0 bases, with 12 bases spanning the gap. This CDR3 is built from 16 residues. The CDR3 coding sequence is TGTGCCAGCAGTTTACGTGCGGGACAGAGCACAGATACGCAGTATTTT. It codes for CASSLRAGQSTDTQYF.

This chain uses TRBV6-5 with TRBJ1-1, with 8 bases identical to TRBD1. J lost 0 bases, V lost 7 bases, and 7 bases had no gene match. CDR3 length: 15 amino acids. Germline V gene sequence: CDR1 MNHEY, CDR2 SVGAGI. CDR3 sequence reads: CASNGQGTMNTEAFF. CDR3 DNA: TGTGCCAGCAATGGACAGGGAACTATGAACACTGAAGCTTTCTTT.

The chain joins TRBV5-6 to TRBJ2-5, with 7 bases identical to TRBD2. The length of the CDR3 is 13 residues. CDR1 is SGHDT and CDR2 is YYEEEE in the germline V gene. Germline trimming cut 3 bases from V and 5 bases from J; bases unmatched to any gene: 4. Here the CDR3 reads CASSSIGGETQYF. CDR3 nucleotide sequence: TGTGCCAGCAGCTCAATCGGGGGGGAGACCCAGTACTTC.

This clone was counted once. The chain employs TRBV6-2 or TRBV6-3 and TRBJ2-2, with 9 positions matching TRBD1. This CDR3 is 15 amino acids long. Trimming removed 4 bases from V and 5 bases from J; junction bases left unmatched: 5. Germline V CDR1 and CDR2: MNHEY, SVGEGT. CDR3 sequence (DNA): TGTGCCAGCAGTTTGACAGGGGGTGAGACCGGGGAGCTGTTTTTT. Its protein is CASSLTGGETGELFF.

V usage is TRBV18 and J usage is TRBJ2-1, with 7 nucleotides matching TRBD2. V dropped 6 bases and J dropped 8; count of bases not matched to a gene: 10. CDR3 length: 14 residues. Per germline, CDR1 KGHSH and CDR2 LQKENI. Here the CDR3 DNA reads TGTGCCAGCTCGCCTGGGAGGGCCCGCGATGAGCAGTTCTTC. Translating it yields CASSPGRARDEQFF. Full variable domain (rest looked up from reference TRBV18 and TRBJ2-1): NAGVMQNPRHLVRRRGQEARLRCSPMKGHSHVYWYRQLPEEGLKFMVYLQKENIIDESGMPKERFSAEFPKEGPSILRIQQVVRGDSAAYFCASSPGRARDEQFFGPGTRLTVL.

The chain employs TRBV12-5 and TRBJ2-1; D uncertain. Trimming removed 2 bases at V and 5 bases at J, with 4 bases between. Germline CDR1 is LGHNT and CDR2 is FRNRAP. The CDR3 runs to 12 residues. CDR3 nucleotide sequence: TGTGCTAGTGGTTTGAAGCACAATGAGCAGTTCTTC. This gives the protein CASGLKHNEQFF.

The chain carries TRBV29-1 and TRBJ2-1; TRBD2 might be the D (5 bases). Germline V gene sequence: CDR1 SQVTM, CDR2 ANQGSEA. The CDR3 contains 14 residues. Trimming stripped 1 base from V and 0 bases from J, with 7 bases between. The CDR3, as DNA: TGCAGCGTTGAAGCGGGAACCTCCTACAATGAGCAGTTCTTC. As protein: CSVEAGTSYNEQFF.

V gene TRBV5-6 combines with J gene TRBJ2-1, with 13 bases lining up with TRBD2. Germline V CDR1 and CDR2: SGHDT, YYEEEE. The CDR3 totals 16 residues. The V and J ends lost 7 bases and 0 bases, in that order; junction bases with no gene match: 4. CDR3 protein: CASGTSGESSYNEQFF. For the CDR3, the DNA is TGTGCCAGCGGGACTAGCGGGGAAAGCTCCTACAATGAGCAGTTCTTC.

V usage is TRBV28 and J usage is TRBJ2-3; D gene unclear. This CDR3 is built from 14 residues. Looked up from germline, CDR1 is MDHEN and CDR2 is SYDVKM. Trimming took off 6 bases at V and 2 bases at J, with 12 bases between the two ends. CDR3 residues: CASSQETPTDTQYF. The CDR3 DNA is TGTGCCAGCAGCCAGGAAACCCCCACAGATACGCAGTATTTT.

The chain couples TRBV19 to TRBJ2-5; tentative D call: TRBD1 (6 bases). CDR1 and CDR2 (germline): LNHDA, SQIVND (reference sequence). The CDR3 consists of 14 residues. Trimming removed 4 bases at V and 5 bases at J, with 14 bases between. The CDR3 coding sequence is TGTGCCAGTAGTAAGGACAGCTACGGGGAGACCCAGTACTTC. Its translation is CASSKDSYGETQYF.

This chain links TRBV6-5 with TRBJ1-3; D gene unclear. This CDR3 has 15 residues. Germline loops: CDR1 MNHEY, CDR2 SVGAGI. V lost 7 bases, J lost 2 bases, and 15 bases lay in between. Here the CDR3 reads CASTRPGYAGNTIYF. Here the CDR3 DNA reads TGTGCCAGCACCCGGCCGGGTTATGCTGGAAACACCATATATTTT.

The chain uses TRBV4-1 and TRBJ2-7; D unclear. The germline V and J ends were trimmed by 0 bases and 3 bases, with 9 bases remaining between them. Germline values: CDR1 MGHRA, CDR2 YSYEKL. The CDR3 is made up of 14 amino acids. Here the CDR3 reads CASSQDKHYYEQYF. The CDR3 DNA reads as TGCGCCAGCAGCCAAGATAAGCACTACTACGAGCAGTACTTC.

The V and J genes are TRBV13 and TRBJ2-5, with 9 bases that match TRBD2. The length of the CDR3 is 15 residues. CDR1 and CDR2 from the germline V gene are PRHDT and FYEKMQ (reference sequence). V shed 4 bases and J 5 bases; nucleotides not matched to a gene: 8. The CDR3: CASSSQGTSPETQYF. CDR3 coding DNA: TGTGCCAGCAGCTCCCAGGGGACTAGCCCGGAGACCCAGTACTTC.

V is TRBV5-5 and J is TRBJ2-2; 9 nucleotides align to TRBD1. CDR1 SGHKS and CDR2 YYEKEE come from the germline V gene (reference sequence). The CDR3 spans 13 residues. V shed 1 base and J 9 bases; nucleotides not matched to a gene: 1. The CDR3 nucleotides read TGTGCCAGCAGCTTGACAGGGGGCCGGGAGCTGTTTTTT. Its translation is CASSLTGGRELFF.

This chain joins TRBV6-2 or TRBV6-3 and TRBJ1-1, with a weak D call TRBD1 (6 bases). V lost 2 bases and J lost 1, with 17 bases in between. CDR1 and CDR2 (germline): MNHEY, SVGEGT. The CDR3 sequence is 17 residues long. Written as DNA, the CDR3 is TGTGCCAGCAGTTACCTTCAGGGGAAATCCGCGAACACTGAAGCTTTCTTT. Encoded protein: CASSYLQGKSANTEAFF.

The chain combines TRBV30 with TRBJ1-4; tentative D call: TRBD1 (6 bases). The germline V and J ends were trimmed by 5 bases and 7 bases, with 14 bases remaining between them. Germline V gene lookup returns CDR1 GTSNPN and CDR2 SVGIG (reference sequence). The length of the CDR3 is 13 residues. The CDR3 here is CAWAIRGGEKLFF. As DNA, the CDR3 is TGTGCCTGGGCCATTAGGGGGGGTGAAAAACTGTTTTTT.

The chain is built from TRBV7-2 and TRBJ2-4, with 12 bases matching TRBD2. The germline V gene encodes CDR1 SGHTA and CDR2 FQGNSA. The CDR3 extends over 19 amino acids. The V gene end was trimmed by 0 bases and the J gene end by 1 base; junction bases not matched to a gene: 7. CDR3 in DNA: TGTGCCAGCAGCTTAGCGGTGCTAGCGGGAGGGACGGCCAAAAACATTCAGTACTTC. It is translated as CASSLAVLAGGTAKNIQYF.

The chain links TRBV28 to TRBJ2-2; D not resolved. The CDR3 spans 15 residues. The V end lost 11 bases, the J end lost 0 bases, and 16 bases lay between the germline ends. Germline V gives CDR1 MDHEN, CDR2 SYDVKM. The CDR3 spells CAGRGGGANTGELFF. Here the CDR3 DNA reads TGTGCCGGAAGAGGCGGCGGCGCGAACACCGGGGAGCTGTTTTTT. Complete variable domain (other parts from reference TRBV28 and TRBJ2-2): DVKVTQSSRYLVKRTGEKVFLECVQDMDHENMFWYRQDPGLGLRLIYFSYDVKMKEKGDIPEGYSVSREKKERFSLILESASTNQTSMYLCAGRGGGANTGELFFGEGSRLTVL.

The rearrangement joins TRBV4-3 to TRBJ2-5; the match to TRBD2 covers 11 bases. The CDR3 runs 17 residues. The V gene end was trimmed by 1 base and the J gene end by 2 bases; junction bases not matched to a gene: 6. CDR1 is LGHNA and CDR2 is YSLEER in the germline V gene. Here the CDR3 reads CASSQGGVAGGQETQYF. The CDR3 DNA reads as TGCGCCAGCAGCCAAGGTGGGGTAGCGGGGGGGCAAGAGACCCAGTACTTC.